The rows below give T cell receptor beta chains drawn from one sample of a study of PD-1 blockade in classical Hodgkin lymphoma. Profiling relied on immunoSEQ multiplex PCR, and the TCRdb table lists in-frame clones only, not all of them. In the table there are roughly 50,000 clones, 60% to 85% of which are singletons. Sequenced here: peripheral blood mononuclear cells (PBMCs), sampled before the second cycle of nivolumab. All receptors derive from a human donor with classical Hodgkin lymphoma. The CDR3 runs from the conserved cysteine through the conserved F or W. D genes are given only for firm matches. Part of the rows lack a size; the others show once, few, many or a class for expanded clones.

TGCGCCAGCAGCTTGGCCCCGGGGGGTTCCGAGGGAAAACTGTTTTTT	CASSLAPGGSEGKLFF	TRBV5-1	TRBJ1-4	NA	NA
TGTGCCAGCAGCACTAGCGGGGGGGCCCTTCCCACAGATACGCAGTATTTT	CASSTSGGALPTDTQYF	TRBV7-2	TRBJ2-3	NA	TRBD2
TGTGCCAGCAGTTGGCGGGAGGGGAATGAGCAGTTCTTC	CASSWREGNEQFF	TRBV6-1	TRBJ2-1	NA	TRBD2
TGTGCCAGCGGGGGGTCCGGGTCCTACGAGCAGTACTTC	CASGGSGSYEQYF	TRBV27	TRBJ2-7	NA	NA
TGTGCCAGCAGTCTAAGAAATAGCAATCAGCCCCAGCATTTT	CASSLRNSNQPQHF	TRBV6-5	TRBJ1-5	NA	NA
TGTGCCAGCAGTGATAGCGGGAGGGTTGGCGAGCAGTACTTC	CASSDSGRVGEQYF	TRBV2	TRBJ2-7	NA	TRBD2
TGTGCCAGTAGTATAAGCGGCAACTCTGGAAACACCATATATTTT	CASSISGNSGNTIYF	TRBV19	TRBJ1-3	NA	NA
TGTGCCAGCAGCCAGACCCTTGGTGCAGGGGTACCATCTAATCAGCCCCAGCATTTT	CASSQTLGAGVPSNQPQHF	TRBV5-5	TRBJ1-5	NA	NA
TGTGCCAGCAGCCCTTTGGGTTCCGGGGCCAACGTCCTGACTTTC	CASSPLGSGANVLTF	TRBV7-9	TRBJ2-6	NA	NA
TGTGCCAGCAGCATTGGGACAGGGACTTACAATGAGCAGTTCTTC	CASSIGTGTYNEQFF	TRBV27	TRBJ2-1	few	TRBD1
TGTGCCAGCAGTTTGGGTCTAGCGGCCGCTAGCTCCTACAATGAGCAGTTCTTC	CASSLGLAAASSYNEQFF	TRBV27	TRBJ2-1	NA	TRBD2
TGCAGCGTTGAGCGGCCAGATACGCAGTATTTT	CSVERPDTQYF	TRBV29-1	TRBJ2-3	NA	NA
TGTGCCAGCAGCTTAGAACAGGCAGGCTACGAGCAGTACTTC	CASSLEQAGYEQYF	TRBV7-9	TRBJ2-7	NA	NA
TGCGCCAGCAGCCAAGATGGGGTCGGACTAGCGGGGGAGACCTACGAGCAGTACTTC	CASSQDGVGLAGETYEQYF	TRBV4-3	TRBJ2-7	NA	TRBD2
TGTGCCAGCAGCTTTAATATGAACACTGAAGCTTTCTTT	CASSFNMNTEAFF	TRBV11-3	TRBJ1-1	NA	NA
TGTGCCAGTAGTGAATGGGGGGCAAACTATGGCTACACCTTC	CASSEWGANYGYTF	TRBV19	TRBJ1-2	NA	NA
TGCGCCAGCAGCCAAAGGGGCCTAGGTGAGCAGTTCTTC	CASSQRGLGEQFF	TRBV4-3	TRBJ2-1	NA	NA
TGTGCCAGCAGCTTACAGGAGAACACTGAAGCTTTCTTT	CASSLQENTEAFF	TRBV7-3	TRBJ1-1	NA	NA
TGTGCCAGCAGTACCCCTGCCGGGGAGCAGTACTTC	CASSTPAGEQYF	TRBV6-6	TRBJ2-7	NA	NA
TGTGCCAGCAGCTTGCTAGCGGGAGATGGAGACAAGCAGTTCTTC	CASSLLAGDGDKQFF	TRBV11-3	TRBJ2-1	NA	TRBD2
TGTGCCACCGGACTAGCGGATAATGAGCAGTTCTTC	CATGLADNEQFF	TRBV28	TRBJ2-1	NA	TRBD2
TGTGCCAGCAGCCCAGGCGTAGGGGAAAAACTGTTTTTT	CASSPGVGEKLFF	TRBV11-2	TRBJ1-4	NA	NA